This TCR beta chain stems from a study of early T cells in non-severe SARS-CoV-2 infection. Study-wide background: From unsorted whole blood, bulk RNA was sequenced, and the chains remained unpaired.

Study-wide results and limits: Anti-spike CD8 responses were favored by VDJdb matching, which missed private and CD4 specificities.

Unique molecular identifier tags were affixed to discrete cDNA molecules. TCRdb passed the 5' RACE reads through MiXCR, listing each CDR3 protein once. The table lists tens of thousands of distinct CDR3 sequences, roughly 6.6% of them singletons, with around 20% in the top ten. This clonotype came up many times. Its antigen is currently unknown. V was shortened by 0 bases and J by 7 bases, with 10 bases between the two germline ends. This CDR3 is built from 14 residues. Germline V lookup: CDR1 SGHTA, CDR2 FQGTGA. Sequencing was performed on whole blood, taken at baseline. The receptor's source is an adult who was a healthcare worker with PCR-confirmed SARS-CoV-2 infection or an uninfected control (not recorded which). This sequence joins TRBV7-3 and TRBJ2-1; D unclear. The CDR3: CASSLTPFANEQFF. Written as DNA, the CDR3 is TGTGCCAGCAGCTTAACCCCCTTCGCTAATGAGCAGTTCTTC. Combining the CDR3 with reference TRBV7-3 and TRBJ2-1 gives the whole variable domain GAGVSQTPSNKVTEKGKYVELRCDPISGHTALYWYRQSLGQGPEFLIYFQGTGAADDSGLPNDRFFAVRPEGSVSTLKIQRTERGDSAVYLCASSLTPFANEQFFGPGTRLTVL.